This record covers a single T cell receptor beta chain. The germline CDR1 and CDR2 sequences are SQVTM and ANQGSEA. V gave up 6 bases and J gave up 4 bases; unmatched junction bases: 8. The CDR3 has 15 residues. Sample time point: after trial treatment. Treatment indicated: LDRT plus nivolumab, ipilimumab, low-dose cyclophosphamide and aspirin (RACIN trial). Eligibility was restricted to patients presenting with advanced solid tumors that lacked tumor-infiltrating lymphocytes. Alpha and beta chains were covered, as first-strand cDNA relied on TRAV- and TRBV-specific primers. A constant-region primer paired with the V-primer adapter amplified TCRs over about 19 PCR cycles. In vitro transcription amplified the mRNA that had been isolated. TCRdb re-analysed the reads in MiXCR, keeping a single row per CDR3 protein. The repertoire holds 60,000 or so distinct CDR3 sequences, with approximately 22% as singletons.

The sample comes from a study of low-dose radiotherapy and immunotherapy resistance in tumors. Study as a whole: Over 26 weeks, cohort 2 got 1 Gy every two weeks, reaching 13 Gy. The study gave patients oral aspirin 300 mg daily for four cycles from cycle 1 day 1.

The TCR was taken from a male donor with prostate cancer. Specimen: PBMCs, collected after low-dose radiotherapy plus immunotherapy. The V call is TRBV29-1, the J call TRBJ2-1; 11 nucleotides line up with TRBD2. CDR3 residues: CSVGTSGSTYNEQFF. The CDR3 DNA follows: TGCAGCGTCGGCACTAGCGGGAGTACGTACAATGAGCAGTTCTTC.